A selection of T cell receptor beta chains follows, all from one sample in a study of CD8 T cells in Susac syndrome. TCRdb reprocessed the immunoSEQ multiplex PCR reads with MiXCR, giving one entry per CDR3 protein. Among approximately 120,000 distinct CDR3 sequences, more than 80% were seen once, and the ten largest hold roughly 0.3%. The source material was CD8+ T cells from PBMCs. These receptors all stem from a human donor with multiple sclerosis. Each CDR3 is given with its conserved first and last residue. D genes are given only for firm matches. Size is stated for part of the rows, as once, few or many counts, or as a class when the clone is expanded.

TGTGCCAGCAGTGGGACAGTTTCCCACGGGAGTGAGCAGTTCTTC	CASSGTVSHGSEQFF	TRBV6-1	-	TRBJ2-1	-
TGTGCCAGCAGGCGACAGGGCGGGCACGACGAGCAGTACTTC	CASRRQGGHDEQYF	TRBV5-6	TRBD1	TRBJ2-7	-
TGTGCCAGCAGCTGGACAGGGCGCGAGCAGTACTTC	CASSWTGREQYF	TRBV7-2	TRBD1	TRBJ2-7	few
TGCGCCAGCAGCATCCGAGCGGCAGGGTGGTCACCCCTCCACTTT	CASSIRAAGWSPLHF	TRBV5-1	-	TRBJ1-6	once
TGCAGTGCTAGAGATCATAAGGGCGGAGGAAGCACTGAAGCTTTCTTT	CSARDHKGGGSTEAFF	TRBV20-1	-	TRBJ1-1	-
TGTGCCAGCAGCACCTCTCGGGGGCTTGCCTACGAGCAGTACTTC	CASSTSRGLAYEQYF	TRBV7-2	-	TRBJ2-7	-
TGTGCCAGCAGCTTAGCGCCGGGGGCGGGGGAGCAGTACTTC	CASSLAPGAGEQYF	TRBV7-9	-	TRBJ2-7	-
TGTGCCAGCAGCTTTGATCGGTGGGACAGAGTGAACACTGAAGCTTTCTTT	CASSFDRWDRVNTEAFF	TRBV7-4	TRBD1	TRBJ1-1	-
TGTGCCAGCAGCTCGCGACAGAGCTCCTACGAGCAGTACTTC	CASSSRQSSYEQYF	TRBV5-6	-	TRBJ2-7	-
TGTGCCTGGAGTTTGAATGAGCAGTTCTTC	CAWSLNEQFF	TRBV30	-	TRBJ2-1	once
TGCGCCAGCAGCCTCGCCAGTAATCATCGCAATGAGCAGTTCTTC	CASSLASNHRNEQFF	TRBV4-1	-	TRBJ2-1	-
TGTGCCAGCAGCTTTGGCAGGGACGAAAACTATGGCTACACCTTC	CASSFGRDENYGYTF	TRBV7-3	-	TRBJ1-2	-
TGTGCCAGCAGGAAAGACAGGGGGCCTAATGAAAAACTGTTTTTT	CASRKDRGPNEKLFF	TRBV12-3/TRBV12-4	TRBD1	TRBJ1-4	-
TGTGCCAGCAGCGCAGACACTACTGAAAAACTGTTTTTT	CASSADTTEKLFF	TRBV7-2	-	TRBJ1-4	once
TGTGCCAGCTCTTCGGAGGGCGCTGAAGCTTTCTTT	CASSSEGAEAFF	TRBV13	-	TRBJ1-1	once
TGTGCCAGCAGTTCACAGGGGGTTTTCCCCAATGCCGAGACCCAGTACTTC	CASSSQGVFPNAETQYF	TRBV6-5	TRBD1	TRBJ2-5	-
TGTGCCAGCAGCGGCGGACAGGGACGAACCAAAAACATTCAGTACTTC	CASSGGQGRTKNIQYF	TRBV9	TRBD1	TRBJ2-4	-
TGTGCCAGCAGCTTAGCTGAGGGGGTATCCTACAATGAGCAGTTCTTC	CASSLAEGVSYNEQFF	TRBV7-9	-	TRBJ2-1	-
TGTGCCAGCAGAGAGACAGGGGGCCACGAGCAGTACTTC	CASRETGGHEQYF	TRBV5-8	TRBD1	TRBJ2-7	-
TGTGCCAGCAGCCAAGATTTGGGGGTCCTAGTCGAGCAGTACTTC	CASSQDLGVLVEQYF	TRBV3-1	-	TRBJ2-7	-
TGTGCCAGCAGTTTCAAGAATGAGCAGTTCTTC	CASSFKNEQFF	TRBV12-3/TRBV12-4	-	TRBJ2-1	-
TGTGCCAGCAGCGCCCGGGTCCCCTCCGGGGAGCTGTTTTTT	CASSARVPSGELFF	TRBV9	-	TRBJ2-2	-
TGTGCCACCAGTGCGGGGTGGGGGAGACCAGATACGCAGTATTTT	CATSAGWGRPDTQYF	TRBV24-1	-	TRBJ2-3	-
TGTGCCAGCAGTGAAGGGTTGGATGAGCAGTTCTTC	CASSEGLDEQFF	TRBV2	-	TRBJ2-1	-